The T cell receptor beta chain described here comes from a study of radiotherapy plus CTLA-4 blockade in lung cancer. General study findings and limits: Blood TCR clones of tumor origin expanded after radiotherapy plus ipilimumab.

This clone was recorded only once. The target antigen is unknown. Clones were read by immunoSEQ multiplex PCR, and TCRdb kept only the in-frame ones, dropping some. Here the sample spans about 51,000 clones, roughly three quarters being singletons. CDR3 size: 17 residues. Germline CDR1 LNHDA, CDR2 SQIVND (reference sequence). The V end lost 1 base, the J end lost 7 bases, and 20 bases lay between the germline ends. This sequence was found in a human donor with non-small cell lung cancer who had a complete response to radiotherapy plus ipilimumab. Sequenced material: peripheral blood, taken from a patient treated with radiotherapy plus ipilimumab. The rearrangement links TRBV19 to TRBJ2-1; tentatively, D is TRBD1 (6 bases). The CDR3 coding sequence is TGTGCCAGTAGTATAGGTCTCAGGGGTGCTCCCTGGAATGAGCAGTTCTTC. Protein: CASSIGLRGAPWNEQFF.